The sequence of this T cell receptor (beta chain) was determined in a study of blood T cell repertoires in COVID-19. Overall study: Sample material is recorded as cDNA or gDNA derived from T cells, B-cell-depleted T cells, or PBMCs.

Profiled with immunoSEQ multiplex PCR; TCRdb holds only in-frame clones, not every one. Here the sample spans about 200,000 clones, about 87% being singletons. What was sequenced was peripheral blood. The sequence came from a man in his fifties or sixties with acute or convalescent COVID-19.

CDR3 in DNA: TGTGCCAGCAGTTCCTCAGGGGTAGAGACCCAGTACTTC. It specifies CASSSSGVETQYF. The chain carries TRBV6-5 and TRBJ2-5, with D perhaps TRBD1 (6 bases). Per the germline V gene, CDR1 is MNHEY and CDR2 is SVGAGI. The CDR3 totals 13 residues. The V and J ends lost 4 bases and 4 bases respectively, with 10 bases between them.